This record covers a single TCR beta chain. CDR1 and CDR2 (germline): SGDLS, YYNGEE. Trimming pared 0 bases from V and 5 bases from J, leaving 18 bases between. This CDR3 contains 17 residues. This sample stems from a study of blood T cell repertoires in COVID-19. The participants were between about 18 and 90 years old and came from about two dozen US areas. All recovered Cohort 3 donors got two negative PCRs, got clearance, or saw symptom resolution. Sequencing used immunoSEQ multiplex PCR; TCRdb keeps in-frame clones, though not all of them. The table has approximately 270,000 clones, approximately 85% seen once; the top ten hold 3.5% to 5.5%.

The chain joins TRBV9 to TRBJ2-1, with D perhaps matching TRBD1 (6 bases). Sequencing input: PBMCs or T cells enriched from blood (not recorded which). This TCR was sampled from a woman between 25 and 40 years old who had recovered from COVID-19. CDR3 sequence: CASSVEISRTEDNEQFF. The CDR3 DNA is TGTGCCAGCAGCGTAGAGATTTCCCGGACAGAAGACAATGAGCAGTTCTTC. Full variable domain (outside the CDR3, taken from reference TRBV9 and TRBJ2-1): DSGVTQTPKHLITATGQRVTLRCSPRSGDLSVYWYQQSLDQGLQFLIQYYNGEERAKGNILERFSAQQFPDLHSELNLSSLELGDSALYFCASSVEISRTEDNEQFFGPGTRLTVL.